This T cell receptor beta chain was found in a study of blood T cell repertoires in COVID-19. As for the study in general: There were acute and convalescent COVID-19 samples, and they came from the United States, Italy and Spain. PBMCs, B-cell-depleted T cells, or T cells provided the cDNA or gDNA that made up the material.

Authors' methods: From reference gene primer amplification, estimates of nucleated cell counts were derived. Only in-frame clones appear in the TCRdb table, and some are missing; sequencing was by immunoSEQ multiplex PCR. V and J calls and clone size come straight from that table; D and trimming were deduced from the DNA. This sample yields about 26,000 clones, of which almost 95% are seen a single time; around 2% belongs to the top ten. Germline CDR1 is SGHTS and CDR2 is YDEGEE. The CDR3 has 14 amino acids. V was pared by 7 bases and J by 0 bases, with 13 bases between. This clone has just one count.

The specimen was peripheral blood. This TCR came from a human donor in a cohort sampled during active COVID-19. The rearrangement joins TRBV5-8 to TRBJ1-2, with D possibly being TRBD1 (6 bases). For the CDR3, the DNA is TGTGCCAGCGGAAGACAGGATTCTAACTATGGCTACACCTTC. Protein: CASGRQDSNYGYTF. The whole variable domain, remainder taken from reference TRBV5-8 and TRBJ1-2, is EAGVTQSPTHLIKTRGQQATLRCSPISGHTSVYWYQQALGLGLQFLLWYDEGEERNRGNFPPRFSGRQFPNYSSELNVNALELEDSALYLCASGRQDSNYGYTFGSGTRLTVV.